This entry features one T cell receptor (beta chain) sequence. The sample comes from a study of CD8 T cells in Susac syndrome. It was with random hexamers that 0.5 to 1 ug RNA was reverse transcribed. TCRdb itself ran the immunoSEQ multiplex PCR reads through MiXCR, one entry per CDR3 protein. The data show a few hundred thousand distinct CDR3 sequences, about 96% seen once. The sequenced sample consisted of CD4+ T cells from PBMCs. This sequence originates from a human donor with multiple sclerosis.

CDR3 residues: CASSPLTSASYEQYF. The DNA for the CDR3 is TGTGCCAGCAGTCCCTTGACTAGCGCCTCCTACGAGCAGTACTTC. The V call is TRBV6-5, the J call TRBJ2-7, with 8 bases fitting TRBD2. Germline CDR1 MNHEY, CDR2 SVGAGI. The CDR3 extends over 15 amino acids. The ends lost 5 bases at V and 0 bases at J; junction bases unmatched: 6.